This is a list of T cell receptor beta chains from one sample in a study of cytomegalovirus exposure and HLA in healthy donors. Data came from immunoSEQ multiplex PCR; TCRdb stores just in-frame clones and leaves some out. Of 85,000 to 130,000 clones in the sample, about 81% were seen once. The sample taken for sequencing was PBMCs. These receptors all stem from a male donor in good health and CMV-seropositive. The CDR3 runs from the conserved cysteine through the conserved F or W. The D gene is left open where the match is weak. Clone size is stated in some rows and not others, as once, few, many or a class when expanded.

abundance | d_gene | j_gene | v_gene | CDR3nt | CDR3aa
. | TRBD1 | TRBJ1-5 | TRBV6-1 | TGTGCCAGCAATAGAGACAGGGTAGAGGATCAGCCCCAGAATTTT | CASNRDRVEDQPQNF
once | TRBD2 | TRBJ2-3 | TRBV30 | TGTGCCTGGGGTAGCGGGAGGGCCGTCGATACGCAGTATTTT | CAWGSGRAVDTQYF
. | TRBD2 | TRBJ2-7 | TRBV4-2 | TGTGCCAGCAGCCAAGGCGTTAGCGGGTCCTACGAGCAGTACTTC | CASSQGVSGSYEQYF
. | TRBD1 | TRBJ1-1 | TRBV28 | TGTGCCAGCAGCCATCAGGGGGCTGAAGCTTTCTTT | CASSHQGAEAFF
. | TRBD2 | TRBJ2-5 | TRBV11-2 | TGTGCCAGCAGCCCTCAACTAGCGGGGGAGACCCAGTACTTC | CASSPQLAGETQYF
. | TRBD2 | TRBJ2-1 | TRBV7-7 | TGTGCCAGCAGCTTAGGTAGCGGGGGAGCTCCCTACAATGAGCAGTTCTTC | CASSLGSGGAPYNEQFF
. | . | TRBJ2-1 | TRBV7-6 | TGTGCCAGCAGCTTGGCCCCACCTATACCAGCGGGCCTGAGCTCCTACAATGAGCAGTTCTTC | CASSLAPPIPAGLSSYNEQFF
. | TRBD1 | TRBJ2-7 | TRBV19 | TGTGCCAGTACCCCGACAGGGGGCTTCTACGAGCAGTACTTC | CASTPTGGFYEQYF
once | . | TRBJ2-7 | TRBV7-9 | TGTGCCAGCAGCTTTAGTCCAGGGGTCTCGAACGCCTACGAGCAGTACTTC | CASSFSPGVSNAYEQYF
. | . | TRBJ2-7 | TRBV7-2 | TGTGCCAGCAGCTTACGGCCAACAGCCCAGTCCTACGAGCAGTACTTC | CASSLRPTAQSYEQYF
. | TRBD2 | TRBJ2-3 | TRBV13 | TGTGCCAGCAGCTCCATTAGCGGGCGGATGCCTAAAAGCACAGATACGCAGTATTTT | CASSSISGRMPKSTDTQYF
. | . | TRBJ1-2 | TRBV5-4 | TGTGCCAGCAGCTTGGCCCGAGGGCTCGATGGCTACACCTTC | CASSLARGLDGYTF
. | TRBD2 | TRBJ2-7 | TRBV6-4 | TGCCCACCCTGGGGACTAGCGGGCTACGAGCAGTACTTC | CPPWGLAGYEQYF
. | . | TRBJ2-7 | TRBV13 | TGTGCCAGCAGCCCCCTTGTCTCCTACGAGCAGTACTTC | CASSPLVSYEQYF
. | TRBD1 | TRBJ1-4 | TRBV7-9 | TGTTCCAGCAGCCTCCGAACAGGGGGCGCGAATGAAAAACTGTTTTTT | CSSSLRTGGANEKLFF
few | TRBD2 | TRBJ2-1 | TRBV19 | TGTGCCAGTAGGCAACTAGCGGGGGCCTACAATGAGCAGTTCTTC | CASRQLAGAYNEQFF
. | TRBD1 | TRBJ1-4 | TRBV7-9 | TGTGCCAGCAGCCCAGGACAGGCAACTAATGAAAAACTGTTTTTT | CASSPGQATNEKLFF
. | . | TRBJ1-4 | TRBV11-2 | TGTGCCAGCAGCTCAAGGCGGGGGGGGCTGACAACTAATGAAAAACTGTTTTTT | CASSSRRGGLTTNEKLFF
. | . | TRBJ2-7 | TRBV7-2 | TGTGCCAGCAGCCCCTCCCCCGCGGTGGGCGAGCAGTACTTC | CASSPSPAVGEQYF
. | . | TRBJ2-2 | TRBV7-2 | TGTGCCAGCAGCTTACTGTGGGGGGGGGCCGGCACCGGGGAGCTGTTTTTT | CASSLLWGGAGTGELFF
. | TRBD1 | TRBJ1-2 | TRBV27 | TGTGCCAGCAGTTTTTCGGGGGACAGGGGAAACTATGGCTACACCTTC | CASSFSGDRGNYGYTF
. | TRBD2 | TRBJ2-1 | TRBV19 | TGTGCCACCGCGGGAGGGACCTACAATGAGCAGTTCTTC | CATAGGTYNEQFF
. | TRBD2 | TRBJ2-1 | TRBV10-3 | TGTGCCATCAGTGATCTAGCGGGAAGATACAATGAGCAGTTCTTC | CAISDLAGRYNEQFF
. | . | TRBJ1-2 | TRBV6-5 | TGTGCCAGCAGTTGGGGGGGAGGTGGACCCTATGGCTACACCTTC | CASSWGGGGPYGYTF
. | . | TRBJ1-5 | TRBV7-2 | TGTGCCAGCAGCCCGGACAGACATCAGCCCCAGCATTTT | CASSPDRHQPQHF
once | TRBD1 | TRBJ1-5 | TRBV7-4 | TGTGCCAGCAGCCCACCGGACAGGGGGCGCAATCAGCCCCAGCATTTT | CASSPPDRGRNQPQHF
. | TRBD2 | TRBJ2-3 | TRBV7-6 | TGTGCCAGCAGCTTAAAATGGACTAGTTCGGATACGCAGTATTTT | CASSLKWTSSDTQYF
. | . | TRBJ1-1 | TRBV7-2 | TGTGCCAGCAGCTTTTTGTTAGGACTGACTGAAGCTTTCTTT | CASSFLLGLTEAFF
. | TRBD1 | TRBJ1-5 | TRBV4-1 | TGCGCCAGCAGCCAAGAACCGGGACAGCAGGACAATCAGCCCCAGCATTTT | CASSQEPGQQDNQPQHF